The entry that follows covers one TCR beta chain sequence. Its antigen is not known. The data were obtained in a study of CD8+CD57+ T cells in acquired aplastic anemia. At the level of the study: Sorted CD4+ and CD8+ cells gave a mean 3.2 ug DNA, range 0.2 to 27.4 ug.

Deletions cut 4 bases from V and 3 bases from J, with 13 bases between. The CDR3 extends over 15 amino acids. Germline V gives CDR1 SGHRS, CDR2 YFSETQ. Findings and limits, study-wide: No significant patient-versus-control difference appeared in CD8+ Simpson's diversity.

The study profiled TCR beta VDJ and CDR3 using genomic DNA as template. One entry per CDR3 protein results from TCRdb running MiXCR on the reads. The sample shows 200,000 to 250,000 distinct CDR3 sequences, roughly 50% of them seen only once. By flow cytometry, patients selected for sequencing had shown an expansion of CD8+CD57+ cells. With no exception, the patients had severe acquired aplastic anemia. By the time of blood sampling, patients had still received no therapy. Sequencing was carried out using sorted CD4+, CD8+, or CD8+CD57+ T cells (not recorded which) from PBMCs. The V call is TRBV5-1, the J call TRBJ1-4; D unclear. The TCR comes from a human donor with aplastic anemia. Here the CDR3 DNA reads TGCGCCAGCAGCAACGGACTTTTCTCTAATGAAAAACTGTTTTTT. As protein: CASSNGLFSNEKLFF. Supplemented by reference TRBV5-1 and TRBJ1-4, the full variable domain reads KAGVTQTPRYLIKTRGQQVTLSCSPISGHRSVSWYQQTPGQGLQFLFEYFSETQRNKGNFPGRFSGRQFSNSRSEMNVSTLELGDSALYLCASSNGLFSNEKLFFGSGTQLSVL.